Following are 11 T cell receptor beta chains from one sample sequenced in a study of spatial heterogeneity in lung cancer. A single record per CDR3 protein comes from TCRdb applying MiXCR to the 5' RACE reads. The sample carries roughly 39,000 distinct CDR3 sequences, approximately 6.9% recorded once. Time point defined: sample taken at primary tumor resection. The input material, whole RNA from tumor, nontumor lung or frozen PBMC, was sequenced unsorted. Sequenced here: PBMCs, sampled at surgery. Receptors originate from a female donor with early-stage non-small cell lung cancer.

This clonotype has just a few counts. This sequence joins TRBV5-1 and TRBJ2-7; perhaps D is TRBD1 or TRBD2 (6 bases each). The V gene's germline CDR1 is SGHRS and CDR2 YFSETQ. Trimming took off 0 bases at V and 5 bases at J, with 9 bases between the two ends. This CDR3 is built from 13 residues. CDR3 residues: CASSLEGGDEQYF. CDR3 in DNA: TGCGCCAGCAGCTTGGAGGGGGGTGACGAGCAGTACTTC. Full variable domain (remainder filled in from reference TRBV5-1 and TRBJ2-7): KAGVTQTPRYLIKTRGQQVTLSCSPISGHRSVSWYQQTPGQGLQFLFEYFSETQRNKGNFPGRFSGRQFSNSRSEMNVSTLELGDSALYLCASSLEGGDEQYFGPGTRLTVT.

This clonotype was recorded at least ten times. V and J are TRBV7-9 and TRBJ1-6; 7 nucleotides match TRBD1. This CDR3 comprises 15 residues. The junction had 4 bases not matched to a gene; V was cut back by 1 base and J by 7 bases. Germline-derived CDR1 and CDR2 are SEHNR and FQNEAQ (reference sequence). The CDR3 spells CASSLVGTANSPLHF. DNA of the CDR3: TGTGCCAGCAGCTTAGTCGGGACAGCGAATTCACCCCTCCACTTT.

The table lists this clonotype with many counts. The V and J genes are TRBV7-3 and TRBJ2-6, with 12 bases matching TRBD1. This CDR3 comprises 18 residues. The germline V gene encodes CDR1 SGHTA and CDR2 FQGTGA. V trimming: 0 bases; J trimming: 6 bases; junction bases outside the gene matches: 6. CDR3 sequence: CASSLTGTGGREANVLTF. In DNA form, the CDR3 reads TGTGCCAGCAGCTTAACTGGGACAGGGGGCAGGGAGGCCAACGTCCTGACTTTC.

This clonotype was observed a few times. The rearrangement uses TRBV5-4 and TRBJ1-5; perhaps TRBD1 as D (5 bases). V was clipped by 0 bases and J by 10 bases, with 11 bases between them. Germline values: CDR1 SGHNT, CDR2 YYREEE (reference sequence). CDR3 length: 13 residues. The CDR3 DNA follows: TGTGCCAGCAGCTTGGATCGGGGCGGTCCCCAGCATTTT. It translates to CASSLDRGGPQHF.

This clonotype was seen ten or more times. The genes are TRBV27 and TRBJ1-3, with 7 bases aligning to TRBD1. Germline V gives CDR1 MNHEY, CDR2 SMNVEV (reference sequence). The V segment lost 5 bases and the J segment 2 bases; nucleotides outside the gene matches: 9. The CDR3 totals 16 residues. CDR3 coding DNA: TGTGCCAGCAGTCCTACAGGGACAGCACCTGGAAACACCATATATTTT. Protein sequence: CASSPTGTAPGNTIYF.

This clonotype showed up just a few times. The chain joins TRBV29-1 to TRBJ2-3; no definite D call. V was trimmed by 3 bases and J by 3 bases, leaving 7 bases between them. The CDR3 consists of 12 residues. CDR1 is SQVTM and CDR2 is ANQGSEA in the germline V gene. The CDR3 spells CSVEETTDTQYF. The CDR3 bases are TGCAGCGTTGAGGAAACTACAGATACGCAGTATTTT.

This clonotype was seen a few times. The chain employs TRBV24-1 and TRBJ2-5, with 10 bases fitting TRBD2. The J segment lost 1 base and the V segment lost 5 bases, leaving 3 bases of the junction unmatched. The CDR3 has 15 residues. Germline V gives CDR1 KGHDR, CDR2 SFDVKD. Here the CDR3 reads CATSAQRGGQETQYF. The CDR3 coding sequence is TGTGCCACCAGTGCCCAGCGGGGGGGCCAAGAGACCCAGTACTTC.

This clonotype was seen at least ten times. This chain connects TRBV12-3 or TRBV12-4 to TRBJ2-3, with TRBD1 matching 8 bases. CDR3 length: 15 residues. V lost 7 bases to trimming and J lost 1 base; unmatched junction nucleotides: 7. CDR3 sequence: CASILDRVGTDTQYF. The CDR3 DNA follows: TGTGCCAGCATCTTGGACAGGGTAGGCACAGATACGCAGTATTTT.

This clonotype occurred a few times. This chain joins TRBV21-1 and TRBJ2-1; the DNA was not compared with TRBD1, the D call given in the table. TRBV21-1 is a pseudogene locus. This CDR3 has 15 amino acids. As DNA, the CDR3 is TGTGCCAGCAGCAAACTGGACAGGGCCCTAAATGAGCAGTTCTTC. Its protein product is CASSKLDRALNEQFF.

The genes are TRBV6-2 or TRBV6-3 and TRBJ2-5; 10 nucleotides line up with TRBD2. The germline V gene encodes CDR1 MNHEY and CDR2 SVGEGT. The junction had 8 bases not matched to a gene; V was cut back by 2 bases and J by 2 bases. There are 17 residues in the CDR3. CDR3 DNA: TGTGCCAGCAGTTACCCTGCTAGCGGGAGTTATCAAGAGACCCAGTACTTC. Encoded protein: CASSYPASGSYQETQYF.

Many counts were recorded for this clonotype. The chain employs TRBV19 and TRBJ1-6; possibly TRBD1 for D (6 bases). This CDR3 has 13 amino acids. The germline V and J ends were trimmed by 2 bases and 14 bases, with 13 bases remaining between them. Germline CDR1 is LNHDA and CDR2 is SQIVND (reference sequence). The CDR3 spells CASSISLGQTLHF. CDR3 sequence (DNA): TGTGCCAGTAGTATAAGCCTAGGACAGACCCTCCACTTT.